Presented here are 4 T cell receptor beta chains from one specimen sequenced in a study of radiation and T cells in renal cell carcinoma. Some clones are missing from TCRdb's copy, which holds only in-frame ones; the method was immunoSEQ multiplex PCR. This table holds under 20,000 clones, about 60% found once. As to treatment: 15 Gy SBRT to primary tumor, nephrectomy 4 weeks later. This specimen was tumor tissue, taken from a patient whose treatment included radiotherapy and nephrectomy. Receptor source: a woman between 65 and 79 years old with renal cell carcinoma.

The V and J genes are TRBV6-6 and TRBJ2-5, with 8 bases aligning to TRBD2. J was trimmed by 3 bases and V by 2 bases; bases with no gene match: 8. CDR1 is MNHNY, CDR2 SVGAGI, per germline (reference sequence). The CDR3 sequence is 16 residues long. The CDR3 nucleotides read TGTGCCAGCAGTTACGGCCCTCTGCGGGGGGAAGAGACCCAGTACTTC. It is translated as CASSYGPLRGEETQYF.

This rearrangement joins TRBV7-6 to TRBJ1-6; tentatively, D is TRBD1 (6 bases). CDR1 SGHVS and CDR2 FNYEAQ come from the germline V gene. CDR3 length: 16 amino acids. Trimming left V 5 bases short and J 4 bases short, with 15 bases between. The CDR3 bases are TGTGCCAGCAGCCCCGCCCCCGGACAGTATAATTCACCCCTCCACTTT. Protein: CASSPAPGQYNSPLHF.

The V gene is TRBV9, the J gene TRBJ1-2, with 8 bases aligning to TRBD1. The germline V gene encodes CDR1 SGDLS and CDR2 YYNGEE. The CDR3 is 16 residues long. J was trimmed by 5 bases and V by 4 bases; bases with no gene match: 13. The CDR3 sequence: CASSSPLDRGGYGYTF. For the CDR3, the DNA is TGTGCCAGCAGCTCTCCCCTCGACAGGGGAGGATATGGCTACACCTTC. The full variable domain, completed using reference TRBV9 and TRBJ1-2, is DSGVTQTPKHLITATGQRVTLRCSPRSGDLSVYWYQQSLDQGLQFLIQYYNGEERAKGNILERFSAQQFPDLHSELNLSSLELGDSALYFCASSSPLDRGGYGYTFGSGTRLTVV.

Notes on this clone: The sample carries other DNA sequences with the same CDR3. The V call is TRBV4-3, the J call TRBJ2-5; 8 nucleotides agree with TRBD2. The CDR3 length is 14 residues. CDR1 is LGHNA and CDR2 is YSLEER in the germline V gene. V gave up 3 bases and J gave up 1 base; unmatched junction bases: 1. CDR3 bases: TGCGCCAGCAGCCATGGACTAGCCCAAGAGACCCAGTACTTC. This translates into CASSHGLAQETQYF.